The 23 T cell receptor beta chains in this list originate from one sample, sequenced in a study of regulatory T cells in long-lasting Graves disease. As for time point: persistent/refractory GD, antithyroid drugs over 5 years with positive TRAb. PBMC-derived RNA was used for the TCR library. Investigators prepared the TCR beta libraries by applying iRepertoire HTBI primers and Arm-PCR of CDR3 regions. TCRdb reprocessed the multiplex PCR reads with MiXCR, giving one entry per CDR3 protein. Counted here are fewer than 550,000 distinct CDR3 sequences, 20% to 25% occurring once; the ten biggest clones make up roughly 7.1%. The sequencing used peripheral blood mononuclear cells (PBMCs), collected when the disease was refractory, from a patient treated with antithyroid drugs. These receptors came from a female donor with Graves disease.

To note about this clonotype: Since a much larger clone is just one base distant, this may be a read error. In this CDR3 the conserved last residue, phenylalanine or tryptophan, is missing, so a read error is likely. V usage is TRBV28 and J usage is TRBJ2-7, with D uncertain. Germline values: CDR1 MDHEN, CDR2 SYDVKM. The CDR3 extends over 13 amino acids. Trimming took off 10 bases at V and 4 bases at J, with 17 bases between the two ends. CDR3 in amino acids: CAILHRPTYEQYL. In nucleotides, the CDR3 is TGTGCCATCCTACATAGACCAACGTACGAGCAGTACCTC.

This clonotype was detected ten times or more. V usage is TRBV12-3 or TRBV12-4 and J usage is TRBJ1-5; the D gene is possibly TRBD1 (6 bases). The CDR3 runs 13 residues. Trimming shortened V by 4 bases and J by 3 bases, and 7 bases separated the two germline ends. This CDR3 reads CASSWDINQPQHF. The CDR3 DNA is TGTGCCAGCAGTTGGGACATCAATCAGCCCCAGCATTTT.

This clonotype showed up just a few times. An end of the junction does not agree with germline; a read error may underlie this. The chain carries TRBV14 and TRBJ1-3; possibly TRBD1 for D (5 bases). The CDR3 spans 18 residues. In germline, CDR1 is SGHDN, CDR2 FVKESK. The CDR3 bases are TGTGCCAACAGCCGCACCCGAAGGACACCCGACTCTGGAAACACCATATATTTT. This translates into CANSRTRRTPDSGNTIYF.

This clonotype was seen ten or more times. The V and J genes are TRBV28 and TRBJ1-5, with 7 positions matching TRBD1. Trimming removed 3 bases from V and 3 bases from J; junction bases left unmatched: 8. In germline, CDR1 is MDHEN, CDR2 SYDVKM. There are 16 residues in the CDR3. The CDR3 here is CASSLLTGLDNQPQHF. The CDR3 nucleotides are TGTGCCAGCAGTTTGTTGACAGGGTTGGACAATCAGCCCCAGCATTTT.

This rearrangement joins TRBV7-9 to TRBJ2-1; TRBD2 matches at 7 bases. Germline trimming cut 4 bases from V and 6 bases from J; bases unmatched to any gene: 15. Germline V gives CDR1 SEHNR, CDR2 FQNEAQ (reference sequence). CDR3 length: 17 residues. For the CDR3, the DNA is TGTGCCAGCAGCTCCCCAGGTGGAAGCGGGAAAGGCAATGAGCAGTTCTTC. Protein sequence: CASSSPGGSGKGNEQFF.

This clonotype was seen many times. V usage is TRBV28 and J usage is TRBJ2-7; 12 positions agree with TRBD2. Trimming removed 3 bases from V and 4 bases from J; junction bases left unmatched: 4. The CDR3 length is 15 residues. In germline, CDR1 is MDHEN, CDR2 SYDVKM. DNA of the CDR3: TGTGCCAGCAGTTTCCGACTAGCGGGAGTGTACGAGCAGTACTTC. Amino acid sequence: CASSFRLAGVYEQYF. The complete variable domain, with remaining parts taken from reference TRBV28 and TRBJ2-7, reads DVKVTQSSRYLVKRTGEKVFLECVQDMDHENMFWYRQDPGLGLRLIYFSYDVKMKEKGDIPEGYSVSREKKERFSLILESASTNQTSMYLCASSFRLAGVYEQYFGPGTRLTVT.

This rearrangement joins TRBV30 to TRBJ2-5; perhaps TRBD2 as D (6 bases). The V end lost 3 bases, the J end lost 5 bases, and 19 bases lay between the germline ends. This CDR3 has 15 amino acids. CDR1 and CDR2 (germline): GTSNPN, SVGIG (reference sequence). The CDR3 DNA sequence: TGTGCCTGGAGCCTCCTGGGAGGTAGCTCGGAGACCCAGTACTTC. It specifies CAWSLLGGSSETQYF.

This clonotype was counted at least ten times. The rearrangement joins TRBV12-3 or TRBV12-4 to TRBJ1-1, with 11 bases lining up with TRBD1. The CDR3 consists of 14 residues. After removal of 6 bases from V and 7 bases from J, the junction contained 7 bases not matched to a gene. This CDR3 is CASRGRTGGVEAFF. CDR3 sequence (DNA): TGTGCCAGCAGGGGAAGGACAGGGGGCGTTGAAGCTTTCTTT.

The V and J genes are TRBV5-1 and TRBJ2-2, with TRBD1 as a possible D gene (5 bases). The CDR3 covers 18 residues. V lost 4 bases and J 0 bases, leaving 19 bases between the germline ends. Germline V CDR1 and CDR2: SGHRS, YFSETQ. The CDR3 DNA is TGCGCCAGCAGCCAGGATGGGGCACCGAATTCGAACACCGGGGAGCTGTTTTTT. This encodes CASSQDGAPNSNTGELFF.

This clonotype was seen at least ten times. The rearrangement links TRBV6-1 to TRBJ1-1, with 9 bases that match TRBD1. The ends lost 6 bases at V and 4 bases at J; junction bases unmatched: 9. CDR1 and CDR2 from the germline V gene are MNHNS and SASEGT. The CDR3 consists of 15 residues. For the CDR3, the DNA is TGTGCCAGCAGCTTACGGGACAGGGCGACCACTGAAGCTTTCTTT. Translating it yields CASSLRDRATTEAFF.

This clonotype was counted a few times. This sequence joins TRBV5-4 and TRBJ1-2, with 7 bases lining up with TRBD1. The CDR3 contains 15 residues. Germline V gene lookup returns CDR1 SGHNT and CDR2 YYREEE (reference sequence). Trimming at V came to 1 base and at J to 6 bases, leaving 9 bases not matched to a gene. The chain's CDR3 is CASSLPPGTEHGYTF. The CDR3 bases are TGTGCCAGCAGCTTGCCCCCCGGGACAGAGCATGGCTACACCTTC. The full variable domain, in which reference TRBV5-4 and TRBJ1-2 provide the parts outside the CDR3, is ETGVTQSPTHLIKTRGQQVTLRCSSQSGHNTVSWYQQALGQGPQFIFQYYREEENGRGNFPPRFSGLQFPNYSSELNVNALELDDSALYLCASSLPPGTEHGYTFGSGTRLTVV.

This clonotype was detected ten times or more. The J gene is TRBJ2-5, the V gene TRBV29-1; 9 bases map to TRBD1. The CDR3 runs 13 residues. With 3 bases clipped from V and 5 bases from J, the junction kept 4 bases outside the gene matches. Germline CDR1 SQVTM, CDR2 ANQGSEA. CDR3 loop: CSVDGQGTETQYF. The CDR3, as DNA: TGCAGCGTTGACGGACAGGGGACGGAGACCCAGTACTTC.

The sample holds many counts of this clonotype. The chain employs TRBV5-1 and TRBJ2-7; no firm D call. Trimming cost V 4 bases and J 0 bases, with 5 bases left between them. Germline CDR1 reads SGHRS; CDR2 reads YFSETQ. The CDR3 loop spans 12 amino acids. CDR3 in amino acids: CASSMDSYEQYF. CDR3 nucleotides: TGCGCCAGCAGCATGGACTCCTACGAGCAGTACTTC.

This clonotype was counted ten times or more. The rearrangement uses TRBV13 and TRBJ1-2; D unclear. V lost 5 bases, J lost 4 bases, and 8 bases lay in between. The CDR3 runs 12 residues. Per the germline V gene, CDR1 is PRHDT and CDR2 is FYEKMQ (reference sequence). Here the CDR3 reads CASSQRRYGYTF. The CDR3 nucleotides read TGTGCCAGCAGCCAACGACGCTATGGCTACACCTTC.

Ten or more counts support this clonotype. J is TRBJ2-5 and V is TRBV27; the D gene could be TRBD1 or TRBD2 (5 bases each). V lost 6 bases, J lost 0 bases, and 8 bases lay in between. CDR1 is MNHEY, CDR2 SMNVEV, per germline (reference sequence). This CDR3 is built from 13 residues. The DNA for the CDR3 is TGTGCCAGCAGGGGGGTCAACCAAGAGACCCAGTACTTC. It is translated as CASRGVNQETQYF.

This clonotype was observed a few times. V is TRBV5-5 and J is TRBJ2-7; maybe TRBD1 (6 bases). The CDR3 covers 15 residues. In germline, CDR1 is SGHKS, CDR2 YYEKEE (reference sequence). Trimming removed 4 bases from V and 4 bases from J, with 18 bases in between. The chain's CDR3 is CASSTPTGKWYEQYF. The DNA for the CDR3 is TGTGCCAGCAGCACCCCCACAGGGAAGTGGTACGAGCAGTACTTC.

V gene TRBV29-1 combines with J gene TRBJ1-2, with D possibly being TRBD1 (6 bases). Trimming shortened V by 2 bases and J by 3 bases, and 10 bases separated the two germline ends. CDR3 length equals 13 residues. The germline V gene has CDR1 SQVTM and CDR2 ANQGSEA. CDR3 sequence (DNA): TGCAGCGTTGAACAGGGGCGGGACTATGGCTACACCTTC. It is translated as CSVEQGRDYGYTF. Together with reference TRBV29-1 and TRBJ1-2, the CDR3 gives the full variable domain: SAVISQKPSRDICQRGTSLTIQCQVDSQVTMMFWYRQQPGQSLTLIATANQGSEATYESGFVIDKFPISRPNLTFSTLTVSNMSPEDSSIYLCSVEQGRDYGYTFGSGTRLTVV.

This clonotype has only a few counts. V and J are TRBV10-3 and TRBJ1-1; a weak D match, TRBD1 (6 bases). CDR1 is ENHRY and CDR2 is SYGVKD in the germline V gene. Trimming took off 0 bases at V and 1 base at J, with 12 bases between the two ends. The length of the CDR3 is 16 residues. The CDR3 is CAISESIQGRNTEAFF. The CDR3 nucleotides are TGTGCCATCAGTGAGTCCATCCAGGGGCGGAACACTGAAGCTTTCTTT.

In its sample, this clonotype was seen many times. This chain joins TRBV20-1 and TRBJ2-4; 7 bases fit TRBD2. The CDR3 consists of 20 residues. Germline V gives CDR1 DFQATT, CDR2 SNEGSKA (reference sequence). The V and J ends lost 0 bases and 3 bases, in that order; junction bases with no gene match: 20. CDR3 DNA: TGCAGTGCTAGAGACGCCGAGATGAGGGGAGGGTACGACGTCAAAAACATTCAGTACTTC. Protein product: CSARDAEMRGGYDVKNIQYF.

As for this clonotype: One junction end disagrees with the germline gene, perhaps due to a read error. The chain joins TRBV28 to TRBJ2-7; D could derive from TRBD1 or TRBD2 (5 bases each). CDR1 MDHEN and CDR2 SYDVKM come from the germline V gene. CDR3 length: 14 residues. CDR3 protein: CASSPGRVFDEQYF. The CDR3, as DNA: TGCGCCAGCAGTCCGGGACGGGTGTTCGACGAGCAGTACTTC.

This clonotype was detected a few times. V is TRBV19 and J is TRBJ2-7; D uncertain. Germline V CDR1 and CDR2: LNHDA, SQIVND (reference sequence). V lost 0 bases and J lost 2, with 11 bases in between. This CDR3 spans 15 amino acids. The CDR3 loop is CASSIEYVGTYEQYF. The CDR3 nucleotides are TGTGCCAGTAGTATAGAGTACGTCGGAACCTACGAGCAGTACTTC.

The chain employs TRBV12-3 or TRBV12-4 and TRBJ2-3, with 12 bases lining up with TRBD2. The trim removed 7 bases at V and 3 bases at J, leaving 23 bases unmatched. The CDR3 has 21 amino acids. The CDR3 loop reads CASNLFMGTARTSGVTDTQYF. In nucleotides, the CDR3 is TGTGCCAGCAATCTCTTCATGGGGACCGCGAGGACTAGCGGGGTTACAGATACGCAGTATTTT.

This clonotype was counted ten times or more. This chain connects TRBV6-5 to TRBJ2-7; the D gene is possibly TRBD2 (6 bases). The CDR3 extends over 16 amino acids. From germline, CDR1 is MNHEY and CDR2 SVGAGI. Trimming cost V 0 bases and J 5 bases, with 17 bases left between them. CDR3 region: CASSYSRARGVDEQYF. Written as DNA, the CDR3 is TGTGCCAGCAGTTACTCACGAGCGCGGGGTGTCGACGAGCAGTACTTC.